This T cell receptor beta chain was observed in a study of blood T cell repertoires in COVID-19. At the level of the study: COVID-19 samples, acute and convalescent, were from the United States, Italy and Spain.

The repertoire was sequenced with immunoSEQ multiplex PCR; TCRdb's copy has only in-frame clones and lacks some. The table lists 130,000 to 150,000 clones, approximately 88% of them singletons, with roughly 4.4% in the top ten. This CDR3 contains 14 residues. With V trimmed by 1 base and J by 8 bases, 3 bases remained unmatched. CDR1 MNHNS and CDR2 SASEGT come from the germline V gene. The origin of this receptor is a human donor in a cohort sampled during active COVID-19. The sequenced material came from peripheral blood. This chain uses TRBV6-1 with TRBJ1-2, with TRBD1 identical over 11 bases. CDR3 bases: TGTGCCAGCAGTGAAGATGGGACAGGGGGGGGCTACACCTTC. It translates to CASSEDGTGGGYTF.